This T cell receptor beta chain is drawn from a study of blood T cell repertoires in COVID-19. The protocol was immunoSEQ multiplex PCR, while the TCRdb copy is restricted to in-frame clones and leaves out a portion. The sample records fewer than 200,000 clones, about 88% being singletons. The V end was cut by 5 bases, the J end by 7 bases, with 11 bases between. The germline V gene encodes CDR1 MNHEY and CDR2 SVGAGI. The CDR3 is 12 amino acids. This sequence was found in a woman aged 18-35 years who had recovered from COVID-19. The sample was PBMCs or T cells enriched from blood (not recorded which). The chain joins TRBV6-5 to TRBJ1-2, with D perhaps TRBD1 (6 bases). The CDR3 reads CASSPRGGGYTF. CDR3 sequence (DNA): TGTGCCAGCAGTCCCAGGGGCGGTGGCTACACCTTC.